This T cell receptor beta chain was identified in a study of T cells in Graves' hyperthyroidism and ophthalmopathy. From RNA transcripts, TCR beta CDR3 regions were amplified. With the HTBI primer set, the TCR CDR3 went through a first round of RT-PCR. TCRdb processed the multiplex PCR reads anew with MiXCR; each CDR3 protein has one entry. The sample consists of under 450,000 distinct CDR3 sequences, approximately 15% of them appearing once. This clonotype was seen at least ten times. The antigen remains unidentified. Each patient was aged 18 to 65 and had newly diagnosed hyperthyroidism of under 2 months' duration. Trimming left V 0 bases short and J 5 bases short, with 10 bases between. The germline V gene encodes CDR1 LGHDT and CDR2 YNNKEL (reference sequence). This CDR3 is 14 amino acids long. Findings and caveats of the study: A 13 V-J model separated ophthalmopathy from stable hyperthyroidism.

Source material: blood. The source is a woman aged 18-29 years with Graves' hyperthyroidism. The rearrangement joins TRBV3-1 to TRBJ1-2; tentative D call: TRBD1 (6 bases). The CDR3 loop is CASSQEGQDYGYTF. Written as DNA, the CDR3 is TGTGCCAGCAGCCAAGAGGGACAAGATTATGGCTACACCTTC.